This T cell receptor (beta chain) was identified in a study of blood T cell repertoires in COVID-19. Study background: Samples taken during acute and convalescent COVID-19 were collected in the United States, Italy and Spain.

This CDR3 is built from 11 residues. Trimming stripped 4 bases from V and 8 bases from J, with 11 bases between. Germline lookup yields CDR1 SQVTM and CDR2 ANQGSEA. Authors' data handling: Amplifying reference gene primers gave estimates of nucleated cell counts. The assay was immunoSEQ multiplex PCR, and TCRdb's table has in-frame clones only and misses some. D and trimming come from the DNA, and the V and J calls and clone size come from that table. Among 250,000 to 300,000 clones listed, over 70% were seen once. The source material was peripheral blood. This sequence was found in a woman in her 40s who had recovered from COVID-19. The chain carries TRBV29-1 and TRBJ1-2, with D unresolved. The CDR3 DNA is TGCAGCGTTGTTTTTATGCGGGGCTACACCTTC. Its translation is CSVVFMRGYTF. Combining the CDR3 with reference TRBV29-1 and TRBJ1-2 gives the whole variable domain SAVISQKPSRDICQRGTSLTIQCQVDSQVTMMFWYRQQPGQSLTLIATANQGSEATYESGFVIDKFPISRPNLTFSTLTVSNMSPEDSSIYLCSVVFMRGYTFGSGTRLTVV.